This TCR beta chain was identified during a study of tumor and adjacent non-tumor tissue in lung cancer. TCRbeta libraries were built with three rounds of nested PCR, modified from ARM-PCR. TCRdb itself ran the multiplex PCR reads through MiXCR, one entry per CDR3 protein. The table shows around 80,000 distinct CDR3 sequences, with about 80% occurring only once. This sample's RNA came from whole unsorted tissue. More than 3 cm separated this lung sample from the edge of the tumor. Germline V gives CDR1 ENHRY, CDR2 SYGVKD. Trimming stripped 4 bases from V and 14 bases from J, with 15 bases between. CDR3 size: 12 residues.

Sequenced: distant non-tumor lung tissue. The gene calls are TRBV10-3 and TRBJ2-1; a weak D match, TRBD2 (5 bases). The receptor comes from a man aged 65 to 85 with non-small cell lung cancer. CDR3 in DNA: TGTGCCATCAGTGGGCTAACGGGAACGGAGTTCTTC. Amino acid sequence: CAISGLTGTEFF.